This passage covers 17 T cell receptor beta chains from one sample sequenced in a study of PD-L1 blockade in urothelial cancer. Specified time point: pretreatment peripheral blood. Assay used: immunoSEQ multiplex PCR; TCRdb lists only in-frame clones, some missing. This sample carries 65,000 to 90,000 clones, about four fifths of them seen once, and the ten largest clones take 9% to 9.5%. Material: PBMCs, obtained around atezolizumab (anti-PD-L1) treatment. The receptor source for this set is a woman aged 65 to 85 with urothelial cancer.

This chain joins TRBV7-8 and TRBJ2-7; the D gene is possibly TRBD1 (6 bases). This CDR3 spans 15 amino acids. The V gene lost 5 bases and the J gene lost 4 bases, with 18 bases spanning the gap. Germline assignment: CDR1 SGHVS and CDR2 FQNEAQ. CDR3 DNA: TGTGCCAGCAGCCCGAGACAGGTAGGGGCGTACGAGCAGTACTTC. It codes for CASSPRQVGAYEQYF.

The gene calls are TRBV5-1 and TRBJ1-2, with 9 bases matching TRBD1. Germline assignment: CDR1 SGHRS and CDR2 YFSETQ. Losses at the gene ends were 5 bases for V and 6 bases for J; bases not matched to a gene: 8. The CDR3 spans 14 residues. This CDR3 reads CASRQGAGGDGYTF. The CDR3 nucleotides read TGCGCCAGCAGACAGGGGGCGGGAGGAGATGGCTACACCTTC.

This chain joins TRBV5-4 and TRBJ2-2; perhaps TRBD1 as D (6 bases). There are 16 residues in the CDR3. V lost 0 bases, J lost 4 bases, and 13 bases lay in between. In germline, CDR1 is SGHNT, CDR2 YYREEE (reference sequence). The CDR3 spells CASSLAPGTSTGELFF. As DNA, the CDR3 is TGTGCCAGCAGCTTGGCACCCGGGACAAGCACCGGGGAGCTGTTTTTT.

The V and J genes are TRBV5-6 and TRBJ1-2, with 10 nucleotides matching TRBD1. The V and J ends lost 4 bases and 4 bases, in that order; junction bases with no gene match: 10. The CDR3 runs to 16 residues. CDR1 is SGHDT and CDR2 is YYEEEE in the germline V gene. The CDR3: CASSLTGGMIFYGYTF. CDR3 DNA sequence: TGTGCCAGCAGCCTGACAGGGGGCATGATCTTCTATGGCTACACCTTC.

The chain joins TRBV10-3 to TRBJ1-1, with D perhaps TRBD1 (5 bases). The CDR3 has 13 residues. V dropped 10 bases and J dropped 5 bases, with 17 bases sitting between them. Germline V gene sequence: CDR1 ENHRY, CDR2 SYGVKD. The CDR3 reads CATFSTGGTEAFF. In nucleotides, the CDR3 is TGTGCCACCTTCTCCACCGGGGGTACTGAAGCTTTCTTT.

V gene TRBV2 combines with J gene TRBJ2-1; D is possibly TRBD2 (5 bases). Per the germline V gene, CDR1 is SNHLY and CDR2 is FYNNEI. Trimming left V 3 bases short and J 4 bases short, with 10 bases between. The CDR3 runs 14 residues. The CDR3 loop is CASSDLSEYNEQFF. In DNA form, the CDR3 reads TGTGCCAGCAGTGATCTTAGCGAATACAATGAGCAGTTCTTC.

This clone was seen only a few times. This chain joins TRBV29-1 and TRBJ2-5, with D perhaps TRBD1 (5 bases). V was clipped by 7 bases and J by 2 bases, with 5 bases between them. The CDR3 loop spans 10 amino acids. The germline V gene has CDR1 SQVTM and CDR2 ANQGSEA. The CDR3: CSGQQETQYF. The CDR3 bases are TGCAGCGGACAGCAAGAGACCCAGTACTTC.

Sample share makes this clone medium-sized. The chain has TRBV5-6 and TRBJ1-2; tentatively, D is TRBD1 (5 bases). This CDR3 has 12 residues. Per the germline V gene, CDR1 is SGHDT and CDR2 is YYEEEE. Trimming left V 5 bases short and J 6 bases short, with 11 bases between. The CDR3 DNA sequence: TGTGCCAGCAGACGTGGGGCGAATGGCTACACCTTC. This codes for CASRRGANGYTF.

The chain carries TRBV9 and TRBJ1-1; D is possibly TRBD1 (6 bases). The CDR3 is 15 residues long. V lost 0 bases and J 5 bases, leaving 14 bases between the germline ends. CDR1 is SGDLS, CDR2 YYNGEE, per germline. CDR3 amino acids: CASSVGGGRDTEAFF. CDR3 sequence (DNA): TGTGCCAGCAGCGTAGGCGGGGGCAGAGATACTGAAGCTTTCTTT.

This clone is a singleton in its sample. The V call is TRBV5-4, the J call TRBJ2-7, with TRBD2 as a possible D gene (5 bases). The CDR3 is 12 amino acids. V was shortened by 2 bases and J by 7 bases, with 10 bases between the two germline ends. Per the germline V gene, CDR1 is SGHNT and CDR2 is YYREEE (reference sequence). This CDR3 reads CASSFGVREQYF. The CDR3 coding sequence is TGTGCCAGCAGCTTCGGGGTGAGGGAGCAGTACTTC.

V is TRBV30 and J is TRBJ2-7; 8 nucleotides line up with TRBD2. Germline values: CDR1 GTSNPN, CDR2 SVGIG (reference sequence). This CDR3 contains 14 residues. Trimming removed 0 bases from V and 5 bases from J; junction bases left unmatched: 6. This chain's CDR3 is CAWSVSSGGDEQYF. The CDR3 coding sequence is TGTGCCTGGAGTGTATCAAGCGGGGGAGACGAGCAGTACTTC.

This clone was seen only a few times. The chain uses TRBV6-5 and TRBJ2-1; TRBD2 might be the D (5 bases). Per the germline V gene, CDR1 is MNHEY and CDR2 is SVGAGI. Trimming removed 2 bases from V and 7 bases from J, with 18 bases in between. The CDR3 is made up of 16 amino acids. The CDR3 region has the DNA TGTGCCAGCAGTTACCTAGCCGGAATGATTCGGAATGAGCAGTTCTTC. Protein: CASSYLAGMIRNEQFF.

This clone has ten or more counts. The chain recombines TRBV30 with TRBJ2-3; no clear D gene. Germline lookup yields CDR1 GTSNPN and CDR2 SVGIG (reference sequence). The CDR3 is made up of 18 amino acids. Deletions cut 0 bases from V and 0 bases from J, with 19 bases between. The CDR3: CAWSVRGAHRSSTDTQYF. CDR3 DNA sequence: TGTGCCTGGAGTGTGAGAGGAGCCCACCGATCTAGCACAGATACGCAGTATTTT. The complete variable domain, with remaining parts taken from reference TRBV30 and TRBJ2-3, reads SQTIHQWPATLVQPVGSPLSLECTVEGTSNPNLYWYRQAAGRGLQLLFYSVGIGQISSEVPQNLSASRPQDRQFILSSKKLLLSDSGFYLCAWSVRGAHRSSTDTQYFGPGTRLTVL.

V is TRBV5-4 and J is TRBJ2-7, with D perhaps matching TRBD1 (6 bases). Trimming stripped 4 bases from V and 5 bases from J, with 10 bases between. Germline CDR1 reads SGHNT; CDR2 reads YYREEE (reference sequence). This CDR3 has 12 amino acids. The CDR3 loop reads CASSPDRHEQYF. The CDR3 DNA sequence: TGTGCCAGCAGCCCGGACAGACACGAGCAGTACTTC.

This clone was counted a few times. The chain uses TRBV21-1 and TRBJ1-1; the table's D gene call, TRBD1, was not cross checked with the DNA. TRBV21-1 constitutes a pseudogene. This CDR3 has 15 residues. CDR3 sequence: CASSNRTGWYTEAFF. As DNA, the CDR3 is TGTGCCAGCAGCAACCGGACAGGGTGGTACACTGAAGCTTTCTTT.

The chain is built from TRBV10-3 and TRBJ1-2; D possibly corresponds to TRBD1 (6 bases). Germline values: CDR1 ENHRY, CDR2 SYGVKD. The CDR3 has 14 amino acids. The germline V and J ends were trimmed by 3 bases and 2 bases, with 10 bases remaining between them. The CDR3 loop reads CAISDHRENYGYTF. The CDR3 region has the DNA TGTGCCATCAGTGATCACAGGGAAAACTATGGCTACACCTTC.

V is TRBV7-9 and J is TRBJ1-2; no firm D call. There are 10 residues in the CDR3. Germline CDR1 SEHNR, CDR2 FQNEAQ (reference sequence). Trimming cost V 5 bases and J 5 bases, with 3 bases left between them. CDR3 coding DNA: TGTGCCAGCAGCCAGTATGGCTACACCTTC. Residues: CASSQYGYTF. Using reference TRBV7-9 and TRBJ1-2 for the parts outside the CDR3, the full variable domain is DTGVSQNPRHKITKRGQNVTFRCDPISEHNRLYWYRQTLGQGPEFLTYFQNEAQLEKSRLLSDRFSAERPKGSFSTLEIQRTEQGDSAMYLCASSQYGYTFGSGTRLTVV.